A selection of T cell receptor beta chains follows, all from one sample in a study of T cell changes during pregnancy in multiple sclerosis. Assay: immunoSEQ multiplex PCR; the TCRdb copy retains only in-frame clones and omits some. In the table there are roughly 34,000 clones, more than 90% of which are singletons. The sequenced sample was CD4+ T cells from peripheral blood mononuclear cells, obtained in the second trimester of pregnancy. The source is a female donor in good health, enrolled as a control in a pregnancy study. CDR3s include the opening cysteine and the closing phenylalanine or tryptophan.

J: TRBJ2-1; V: TRBV14; CDR3: CASSRKIGAVGREIGYNEQFF
J: TRBJ2-5; V: TRBV4-2; CDR3: CASSEDPSGRVGTQYF
J: TRBJ2-2; V: TRBV7-9; CDR3: CASSLGFTSGGPNTGELFF
J: TRBJ1-1; V: TRBV5-6; CDR3: CASSLGGGGTEAFF
J: TRBJ2-5; V: TRBV5-4; CDR3: CASRSRGTSGELGETQYF
J: TRBJ2-7; V: TRBV18; CDR3: CASSPLSVPRTGNTYEQYF
J: TRBJ2-7; V: TRBV11-2; CDR3: CASSGGTGGPIYEQYF
J: TRBJ2-2; V: TRBV6-4; CDR3: CASRPGQGHGELFF
J: TRBJ2-7; V: TRBV15; CDR3: CATSRAHRTGQHSYEQYF
J: TRBJ2-1; V: TRBV4-2; CDR3: CASSQDLGGSSYNEQFF
J: TRBJ1-4; V: TRBV6-1; CDR3: CASSELREKLFF
J: TRBJ1-4; V: TRBV20-1; CDR3: CSASLNEKLFF
J: TRBJ1-6; V: TRBV30; CDR3: CAWKPGTDNSPLHF
J: TRBJ1-1; V: TRBV4-3; CDR3: CASSQAQTNTEAFF
J: TRBJ1-2; V: TRBV14; CDR3: CASSPPGQVPSGYGYTF
J: TRBJ2-7; V: TRBV6-6; CDR3: CASSFTGTGTGEQYF
J: TRBJ2-7; V: TRBV6-5; CDR3: CASSRHRGEQYF
J: TRBJ1-6; V: TRBV19; CDR3: CASNEALNSPLHF
J: TRBJ2-1; V: TRBV9; CDR3: CASSVAGGGGLEQFF
J: TRBJ2-1; V: TRBV7-9; CDR3: CASSLAGGNEQFF
J: TRBJ2-5; V: TRBV5-1; CDR3: CASSLTGLAGTLGETQYF
J: TRBJ1-4; V: TRBV5-1; CDR3: CASSPGSGTGYGEKLFF
J: TRBJ1-3; V: TRBV6-1; CDR3: CASNGGRVYGNTIYF
J: TRBJ2-2; V: TRBV21-1; CDR3: CASSKRPTSGTTGELFF
J: TRBJ2-1; V: TRBV5-1; CDR3: CASGTSGRVTDEQFF
J: TRBJ2-6; V: TRBV15; CDR3: CATSGIDRAGANVLTF
J: TRBJ2-7; V: TRBV27; CDR3: CASRRSSYEQYF
J: TRBJ2-1; V: TRBV19; CDR3: CASSIVPALGGNEQFF
J: TRBJ1-1; V: TRBV18; CDR3: CASSPKQGGNEAFF
J: TRBJ2-7; V: TRBV11-2; CDR3: CASSLRGQGPNEQYF
J: TRBJ2-3; V: TRBV11-3; CDR3: CASSLGTVAADTQYF
J: TRBJ1-2; V: TRBV5-4; CDR3: CASSSAGRYGYTF
J: TRBJ2-2; V: TRBV5-4; CDR3: CASSLAGTGGFTGELFF
J: TRBJ2-5; V: TRBV2; CDR3: CASSRTSGGSETQYF
J: TRBJ1-1; V: TRBV11-3; CDR3: CASSGWTGGYSAEAFF
J: TRBJ1-4; V: TRBV25-1; CDR3: CASSELKGATNEKLFF
J: TRBJ1-2; V: TRBV5-1; CDR3: CASSADSGGYTF
J: TRBJ2-1; V: TRBV7-2; CDR3: CASSRTVGGSLNEQFF
J: TRBJ1-1; V: TRBV7-6; CDR3: CASSAGLGHTEAFF
J: TRBJ1-2; V: TRBV5-8; CDR3: CASSQTARSGYTF
J: TRBJ2-1; V: TRBV2; CDR3: CASRTDRGRGKYSYNEQFF
J: TRBJ1-3; V: TRBV7-2; CDR3: CASSPWGGSGNTIYF
J: TRBJ2-7; V: TRBV28; CDR3: CASRSGTYHYEQYF
J: TRBJ1-1; V: TRBV6-5; CDR3: CASSPPGQGEAFF
J: TRBJ2-3; V: TRBV11-3; CDR3: CASSPGTSGITDTQYF
J: TRBJ1-4; V: TRBV9; CDR3: CASSVFGQFNEKLFF
J: TRBJ1-5; V: TRBV30; CDR3: CAWGRVGGAQHF
J: TRBJ2-3; V: TRBV7-8; CDR3: CASRERGLAGVEDTQYF
J: TRBJ2-7; V: TRBV10-3; CDR3: CAISVDRGSWYEQYF
J: TRBJ1-6; V: TRBV2; CDR3: CASLYGGTGITPLHF
J: TRBJ2-4; V: TRBV5-6; CDR3: CASSSSVSSLAKNIQYF
J: TRBJ2-7; V: TRBV7-2; CDR3: CASSATSGRAYEQYF